A single sample is the source of the 2 T cell receptor beta chains below, sequenced in a study of T cell responses to AZD1222 COVID-19 vaccine. Sequenced by immunoSEQ multiplex PCR; TCRdb stores in-frame clones only, minus some. This sample carries 150,000 to 200,000 clones, around 87% of them seen once, and the ten largest clones take under 3.5%. Here the sequenced sample was peripheral blood, taken on day 0 of MenACWY control vaccination. The receptors shown here come from an adult in good health.

The chain recombines TRBV25-1 with TRBJ2-2; D might be TRBD2 (6 bases). V was shortened by 8 bases and J by 0 bases, with 10 bases between the two germline ends. The CDR3 length is 14 residues. Germline V CDR1 and CDR2: MGHDK, SYGVNS. In nucleotides, the CDR3 is TGTGCCAGCGGCGGGACTTCGAACACCGGGGAGCTGTTTTTT. Translated, it gives CASGGTSNTGELFF.

Comments on this clone: Other DNA sequences within the sample encode an identical CDR3. CDR3 sequence (DNA): TGTGCCAGTAGTATAACTAGCGGGACTTACAATGAGCAGTTCTTC. Residues: CASSITSGTYNEQFF. This rearrangement joins TRBV19 to TRBJ2-1; 10 positions match TRBD2. CDR1 LNHDA and CDR2 SQIVND come from the germline V gene (reference sequence). V trimming: 2 bases; J trimming: 4 bases; junction bases outside the gene matches: 2. CDR3 length: 15 amino acids.